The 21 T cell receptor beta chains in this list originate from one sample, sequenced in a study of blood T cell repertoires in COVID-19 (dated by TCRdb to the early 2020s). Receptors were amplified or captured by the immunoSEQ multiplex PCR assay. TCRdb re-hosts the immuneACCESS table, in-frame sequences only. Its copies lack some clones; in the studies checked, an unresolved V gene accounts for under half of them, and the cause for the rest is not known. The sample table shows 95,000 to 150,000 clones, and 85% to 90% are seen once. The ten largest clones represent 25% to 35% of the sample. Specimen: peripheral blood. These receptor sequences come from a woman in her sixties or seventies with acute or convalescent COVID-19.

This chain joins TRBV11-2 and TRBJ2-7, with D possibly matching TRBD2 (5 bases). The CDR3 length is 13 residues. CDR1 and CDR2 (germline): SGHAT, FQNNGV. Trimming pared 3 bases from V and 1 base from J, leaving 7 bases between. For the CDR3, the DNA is TGTGCCAGCAGCTTGGGCGGGTCCTACGAGCAGTACTTC. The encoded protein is CASSLGGSYEQYF.

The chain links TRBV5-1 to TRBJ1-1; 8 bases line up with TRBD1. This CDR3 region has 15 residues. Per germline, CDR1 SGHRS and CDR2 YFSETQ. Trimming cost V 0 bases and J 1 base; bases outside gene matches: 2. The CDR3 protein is CASSLAGGPNTEAFF. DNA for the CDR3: TGCGCCAGCAGCTTGGCAGGGGGCCCGAACACTGAAGCTTTCTTT.

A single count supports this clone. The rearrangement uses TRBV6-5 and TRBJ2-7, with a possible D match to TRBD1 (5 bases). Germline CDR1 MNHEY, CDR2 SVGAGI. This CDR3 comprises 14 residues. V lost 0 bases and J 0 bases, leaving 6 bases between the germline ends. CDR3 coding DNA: TGTGCCAGCAGTTACTCGACAGCCTCCTACGAGCAGTACTTC. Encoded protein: CASSYSTASYEQYF.

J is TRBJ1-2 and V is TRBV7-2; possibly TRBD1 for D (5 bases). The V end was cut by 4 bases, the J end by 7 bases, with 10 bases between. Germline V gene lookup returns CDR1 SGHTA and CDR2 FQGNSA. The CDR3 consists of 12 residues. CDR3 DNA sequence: TGTGCCAGCAGCTATGACCAGGGTGGCTACACCTTC. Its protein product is CASSYDQGGYTF.

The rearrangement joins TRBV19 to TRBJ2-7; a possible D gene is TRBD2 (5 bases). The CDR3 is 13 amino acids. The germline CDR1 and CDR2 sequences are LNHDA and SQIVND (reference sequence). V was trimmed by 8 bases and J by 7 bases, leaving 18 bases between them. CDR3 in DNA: TGTGCCAGTGGAAACGCGGGTGCCAGAGAGCAGTACTTC. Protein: CASGNAGAREQYF. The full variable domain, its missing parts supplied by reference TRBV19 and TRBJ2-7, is DGGITQSPKYLFRKEGQNVTLSCEQNLNHDAMYWYRQDPGQGLRLIYYSQIVNDFQKGDIAEGYSVSREKKESFPLTVTSAQKNPTAFYLCASGNAGAREQYFGPGTRLTVT.

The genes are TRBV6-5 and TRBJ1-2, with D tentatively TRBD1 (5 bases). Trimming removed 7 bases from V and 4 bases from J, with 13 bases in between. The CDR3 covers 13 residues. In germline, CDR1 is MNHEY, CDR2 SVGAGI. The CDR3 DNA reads TGTGCCAGCATCTCAAGGGGTATCTATGGCTACACCTTC. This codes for CASISRGIYGYTF.

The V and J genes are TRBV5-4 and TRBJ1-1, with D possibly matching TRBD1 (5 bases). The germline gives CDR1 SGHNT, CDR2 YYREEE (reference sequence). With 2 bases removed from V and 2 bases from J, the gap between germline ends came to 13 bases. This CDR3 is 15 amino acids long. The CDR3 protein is CASSFGGRGNTEAFF. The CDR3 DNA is TGTGCCAGCAGCTTTGGGGGGAGGGGAAACACTGAAGCTTTCTTT.

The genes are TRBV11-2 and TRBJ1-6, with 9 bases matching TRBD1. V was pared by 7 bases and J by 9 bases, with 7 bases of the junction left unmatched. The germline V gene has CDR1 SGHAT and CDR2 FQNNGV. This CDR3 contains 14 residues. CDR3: CASTSGTGSSPLHF. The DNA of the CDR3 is TGTGCCAGCACCTCAGGGACAGGGAGTTCACCCCTCCACTTT.

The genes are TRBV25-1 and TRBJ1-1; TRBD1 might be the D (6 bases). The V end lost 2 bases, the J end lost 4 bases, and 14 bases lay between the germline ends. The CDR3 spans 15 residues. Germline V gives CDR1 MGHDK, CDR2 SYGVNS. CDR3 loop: CASSELGKDSTEAFF. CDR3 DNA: TGTGCCAGCAGTGAACTGGGTAAGGACAGCACTGAAGCTTTCTTT.

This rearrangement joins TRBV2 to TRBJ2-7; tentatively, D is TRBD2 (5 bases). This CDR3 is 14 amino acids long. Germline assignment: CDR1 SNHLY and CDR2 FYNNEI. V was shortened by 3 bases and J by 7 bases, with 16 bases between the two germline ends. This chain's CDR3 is CASSEGAPRGEQYF. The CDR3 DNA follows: TGTGCCAGCAGTGAGGGAGCCCCCCGCGGAGAGCAGTACTTC.

CDR3 nucleotide sequence: TGTGCCAGCGGGGACTACAATCAGCCCCAGCATTTT. Translation gives CASGDYNQPQHF. The rearrangement uses TRBV3-1 (or the pseudogene TRBV3-2) and TRBJ1-5; possible D gene TRBD1, 5 bases. Germline values: CDR1 LGHDT, CDR2 YNNKEL (reference sequence). V was shortened by 8 bases and J by 3 bases, with 8 bases between the two germline ends. This CDR3 is built from 12 residues.

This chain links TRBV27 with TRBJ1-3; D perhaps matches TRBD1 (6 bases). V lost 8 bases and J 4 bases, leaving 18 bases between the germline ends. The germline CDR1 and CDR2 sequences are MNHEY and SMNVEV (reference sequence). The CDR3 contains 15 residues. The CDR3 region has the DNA TGTGCCAGCCAGTCATTGGGGGCGGACGGAAACACCATATATTTT. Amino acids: CASQSLGADGNTIYF.

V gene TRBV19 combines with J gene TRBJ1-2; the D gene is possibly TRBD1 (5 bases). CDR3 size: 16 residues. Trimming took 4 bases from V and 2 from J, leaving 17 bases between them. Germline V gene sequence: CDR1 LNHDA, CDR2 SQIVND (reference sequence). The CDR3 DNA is TGTGCCAGTAGTAACAACCCCCGGGGGAACAACTATGGCTACACCTTC. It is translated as CASSNNPRGNNYGYTF.

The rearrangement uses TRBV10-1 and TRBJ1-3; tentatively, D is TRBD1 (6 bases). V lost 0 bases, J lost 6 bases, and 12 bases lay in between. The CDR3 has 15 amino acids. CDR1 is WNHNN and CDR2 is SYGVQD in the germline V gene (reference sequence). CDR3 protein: CASSESPGAQNTIYF. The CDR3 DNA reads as TGCGCCAGCAGTGAGTCCCCAGGGGCCCAAAACACCATATATTTT.

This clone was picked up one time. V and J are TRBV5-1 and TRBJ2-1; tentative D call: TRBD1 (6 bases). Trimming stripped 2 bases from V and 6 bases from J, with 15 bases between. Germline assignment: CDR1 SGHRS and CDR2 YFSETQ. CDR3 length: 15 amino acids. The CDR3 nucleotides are TGCGCCAGCAGCTTTTCCGGCAGGGGTGTCAATGAGCAGTTCTTC. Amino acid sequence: CASSFSGRGVNEQFF.

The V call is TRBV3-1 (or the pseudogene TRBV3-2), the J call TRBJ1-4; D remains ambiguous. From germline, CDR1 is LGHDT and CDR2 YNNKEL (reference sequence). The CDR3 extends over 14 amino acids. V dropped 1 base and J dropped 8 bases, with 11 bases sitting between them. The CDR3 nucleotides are TGTGCCAGCAGCCAAGGCCAACTGAGGGAAAAACTGTTTTTT. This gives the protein CASSQGQLREKLFF.

The CDR3 nucleotides read TGTGCCAGTAGTAGACAGATTATGAACACTGAAGCTTTCTTT. Translating it yields CASSRQIMNTEAFF. The gene calls are TRBV19 and TRBJ1-1; a possible D gene is TRBD1 (5 bases). Germline CDR1 is LNHDA and CDR2 is SQIVND (reference sequence). This CDR3 spans 14 amino acids. The V end lost 4 bases, the J end lost 0 bases, and 9 bases lay between the germline ends.

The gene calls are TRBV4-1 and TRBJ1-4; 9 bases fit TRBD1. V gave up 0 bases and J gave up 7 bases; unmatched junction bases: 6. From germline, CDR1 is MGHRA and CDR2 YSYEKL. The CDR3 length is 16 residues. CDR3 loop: CASSQDTDRGREKLFF. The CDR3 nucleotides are TGCGCCAGCAGCCAAGATACGGACAGGGGACGTGAAAAACTGTTTTTT.

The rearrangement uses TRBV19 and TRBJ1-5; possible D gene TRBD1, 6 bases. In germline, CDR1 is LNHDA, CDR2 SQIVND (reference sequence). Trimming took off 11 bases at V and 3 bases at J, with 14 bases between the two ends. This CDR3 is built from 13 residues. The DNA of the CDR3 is TGTGCCGGATTCAGGGGTCCCAATCAGCCCCAGCATTTT. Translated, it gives CAGFRGPNQPQHF.

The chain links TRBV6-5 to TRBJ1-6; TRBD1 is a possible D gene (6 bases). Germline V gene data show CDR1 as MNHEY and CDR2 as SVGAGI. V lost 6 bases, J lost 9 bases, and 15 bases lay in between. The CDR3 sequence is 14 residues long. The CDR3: CASSDRQASSPLHF. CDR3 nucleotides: TGTGCCAGCAGCGACCGACAGGCGAGTTCACCCCTCCACTTT.

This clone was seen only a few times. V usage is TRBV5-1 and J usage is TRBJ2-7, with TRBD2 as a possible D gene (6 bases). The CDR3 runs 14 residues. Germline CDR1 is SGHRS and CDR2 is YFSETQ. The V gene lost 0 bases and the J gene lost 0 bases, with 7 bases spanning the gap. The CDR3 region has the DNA TGCGCCAGCAGCTTGGCCGGGGGCTCCTACGAGCAGTACTTC. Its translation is CASSLAGGSYEQYF.